Detailed here is one T cell receptor (beta chain). What it recognizes is unknown. Whereas donors were nominally healthy upon sampling, unrecorded immune exposures were probable. The PCR made use of 60 Vbeta and 13 Jbeta primers. Sequencing was performed with immunoSEQ multiplex PCR; in TCRdb, only in-frame clones are kept and a portion is missing. Here the sample spans hundreds of thousands of clones, around 79% being singletons. The data derive from a study of cytomegalovirus exposure and HLA in healthy donors. Study conclusions and caveats: A few CMV-associated chains proved CMV antigen-specific in vitro.

This CDR3 has 18 residues. Germline V CDR1 and CDR2: MNHEY, SMNVEV (reference sequence). The trim removed 5 bases at V and 2 bases at J, leaving 9 bases unmatched. The receptor was derived from a man younger than 30 in good health and CMV-seronegative. The chain recombines TRBV27 with TRBJ2-5, with TRBD2 matching 15 bases. Sequencing was carried out using PBMCs. The CDR3 DNA is TGTGCCAGCAGTCCGGGACTAGCGGGAGGTATCCCTCAAGAGACCCAGTACTTC. Amino acids: CASSPGLAGGIPQETQYF.